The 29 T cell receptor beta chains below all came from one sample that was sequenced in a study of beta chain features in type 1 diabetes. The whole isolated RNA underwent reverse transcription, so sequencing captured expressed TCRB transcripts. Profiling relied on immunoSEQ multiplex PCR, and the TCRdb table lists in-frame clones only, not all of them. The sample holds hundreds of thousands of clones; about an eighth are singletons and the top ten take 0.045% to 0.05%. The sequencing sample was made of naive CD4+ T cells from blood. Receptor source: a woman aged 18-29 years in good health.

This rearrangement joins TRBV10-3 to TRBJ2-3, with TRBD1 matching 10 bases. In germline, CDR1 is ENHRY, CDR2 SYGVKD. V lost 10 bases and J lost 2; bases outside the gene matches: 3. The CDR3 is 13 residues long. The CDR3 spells CARGQGLTDTQYF. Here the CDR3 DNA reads TGTGCCAGGGGACAGGGGCTCACAGATACGCAGTATTTT.

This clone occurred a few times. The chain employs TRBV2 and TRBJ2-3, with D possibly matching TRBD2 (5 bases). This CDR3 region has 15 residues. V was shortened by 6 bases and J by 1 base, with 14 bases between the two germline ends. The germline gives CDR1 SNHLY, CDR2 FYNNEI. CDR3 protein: CASSGNPLGTDTQYF. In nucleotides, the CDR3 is TGTGCCAGCAGCGGGAACCCACTAGGCACAGATACGCAGTATTTT.

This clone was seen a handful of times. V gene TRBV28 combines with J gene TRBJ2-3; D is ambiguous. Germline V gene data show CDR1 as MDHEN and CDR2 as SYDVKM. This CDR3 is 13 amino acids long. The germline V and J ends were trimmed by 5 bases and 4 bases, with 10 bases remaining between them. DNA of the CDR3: TGTGCCAGCAGTACCCGTCTCCCAGATACGCAGTATTTT. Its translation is CASSTRLPDTQYF.

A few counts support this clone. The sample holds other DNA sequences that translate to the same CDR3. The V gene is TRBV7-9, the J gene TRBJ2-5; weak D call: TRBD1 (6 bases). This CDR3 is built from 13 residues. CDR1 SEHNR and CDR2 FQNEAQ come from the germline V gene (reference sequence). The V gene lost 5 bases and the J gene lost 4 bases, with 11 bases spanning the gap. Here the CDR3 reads CASSAQGGETQYF. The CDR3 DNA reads TGTGCCAGCAGCGCACAGGGTGGAGAGACCCAGTACTTC.

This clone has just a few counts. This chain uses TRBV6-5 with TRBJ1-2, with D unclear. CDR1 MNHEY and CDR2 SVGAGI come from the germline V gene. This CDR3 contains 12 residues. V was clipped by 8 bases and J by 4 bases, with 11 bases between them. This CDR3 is CASGSVIYGYTF. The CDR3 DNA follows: TGTGCCAGCGGGTCGGTTATCTATGGCTACACCTTC.

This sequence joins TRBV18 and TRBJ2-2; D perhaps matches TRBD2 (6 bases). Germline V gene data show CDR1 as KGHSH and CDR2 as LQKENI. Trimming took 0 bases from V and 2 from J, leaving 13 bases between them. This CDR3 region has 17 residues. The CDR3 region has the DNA TGTGCCAGCTCACCACCGGCGGGGCTAGCAAACACCGGGGAGCTGTTTTTT. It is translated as CASSPPAGLANTGELFF. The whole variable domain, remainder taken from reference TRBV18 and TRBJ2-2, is NAGVMQNPRHLVRRRGQEARLRCSPMKGHSHVYWYRQLPEEGLKFMVYLQKENIIDESGMPKERFSAEFPKEGPSILRIQQVVRGDSAAYFCASSPPAGLANTGELFFGEGSRLTVL.

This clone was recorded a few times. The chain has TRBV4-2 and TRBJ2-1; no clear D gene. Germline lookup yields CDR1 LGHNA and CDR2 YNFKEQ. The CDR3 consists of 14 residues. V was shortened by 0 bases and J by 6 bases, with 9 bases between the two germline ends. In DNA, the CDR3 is TGTGCCAGCAGCCAAGAGTATCGGTTCAATGAGCAGTTCTTC. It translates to CASSQEYRFNEQFF.

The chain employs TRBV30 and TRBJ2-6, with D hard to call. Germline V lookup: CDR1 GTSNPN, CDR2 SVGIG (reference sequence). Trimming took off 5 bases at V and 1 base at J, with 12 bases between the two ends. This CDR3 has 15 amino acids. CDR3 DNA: TGTGCCTGGTTGAGAGAGAGATCTGGGGCCAACGTCCTGACTTTC. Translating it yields CAWLRERSGANVLTF.

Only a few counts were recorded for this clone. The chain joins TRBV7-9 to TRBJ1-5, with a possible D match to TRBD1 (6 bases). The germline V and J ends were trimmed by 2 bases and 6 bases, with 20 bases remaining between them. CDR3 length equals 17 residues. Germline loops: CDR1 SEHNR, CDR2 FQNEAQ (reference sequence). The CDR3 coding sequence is TGTGCCAGCAGCTTAACGACAGGAACGGCGTTCACTCAGCCCCAGCATTTT. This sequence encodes CASSLTTGTAFTQPQHF.

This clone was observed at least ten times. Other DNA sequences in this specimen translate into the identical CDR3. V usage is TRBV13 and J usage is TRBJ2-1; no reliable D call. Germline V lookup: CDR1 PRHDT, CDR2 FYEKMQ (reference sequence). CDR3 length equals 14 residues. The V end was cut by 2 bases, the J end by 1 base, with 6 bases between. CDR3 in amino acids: CASSLRRSYNEQFF. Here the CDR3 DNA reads TGTGCCAGCAGCTTACGGCGGTCCTACAATGAGCAGTTCTTC. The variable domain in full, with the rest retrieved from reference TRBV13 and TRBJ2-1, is AAGVIQSPRHLIKEKRETATLKCYPIPRHDTVYWYQQGPGQDPQFLISFYEKMQSDKGSIPDRFSAQQFSDYHSELNMSSLELGDSALYFCASSLRRSYNEQFFGPGTRLTVL.

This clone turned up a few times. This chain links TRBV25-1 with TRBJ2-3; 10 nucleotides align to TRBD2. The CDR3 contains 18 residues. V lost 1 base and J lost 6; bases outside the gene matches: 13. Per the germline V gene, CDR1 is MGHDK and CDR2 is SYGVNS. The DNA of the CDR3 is TGTGCCAGCAGTGAATCGGGCTGGAAAGCGGGGGGGGCGGATACGCAGTATTTT. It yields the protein CASSESGWKAGGADTQYF.

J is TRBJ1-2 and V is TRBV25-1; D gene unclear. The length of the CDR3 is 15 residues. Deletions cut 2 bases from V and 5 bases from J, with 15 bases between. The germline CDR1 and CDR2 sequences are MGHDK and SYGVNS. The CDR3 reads CASSERSTQIYGYTF. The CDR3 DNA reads TGTGCCAGCAGTGAACGATCCACCCAGATTTATGGCTACACCTTC.

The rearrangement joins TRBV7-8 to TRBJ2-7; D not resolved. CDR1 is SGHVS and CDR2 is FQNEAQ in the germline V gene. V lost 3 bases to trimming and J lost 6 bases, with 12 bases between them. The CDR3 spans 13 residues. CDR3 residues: CASSFYRVAEQYF. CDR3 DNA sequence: TGTGCCAGCAGCTTTTATAGGGTTGCCGAGCAGTACTTC.

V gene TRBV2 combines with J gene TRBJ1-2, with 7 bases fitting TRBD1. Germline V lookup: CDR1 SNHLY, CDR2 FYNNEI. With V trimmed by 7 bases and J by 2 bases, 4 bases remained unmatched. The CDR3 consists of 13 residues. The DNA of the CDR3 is TGTGCCAGCACTCGACAGGGAAACTATGGCTACACCTTC. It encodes CASTRQGNYGYTF.

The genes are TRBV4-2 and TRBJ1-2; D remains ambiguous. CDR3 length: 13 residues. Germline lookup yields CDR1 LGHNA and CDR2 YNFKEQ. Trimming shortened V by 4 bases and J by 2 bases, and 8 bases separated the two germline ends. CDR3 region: CASSLAENYGYTF. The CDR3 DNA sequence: TGTGCCAGCAGCCTCGCGGAGAACTATGGCTACACCTTC.

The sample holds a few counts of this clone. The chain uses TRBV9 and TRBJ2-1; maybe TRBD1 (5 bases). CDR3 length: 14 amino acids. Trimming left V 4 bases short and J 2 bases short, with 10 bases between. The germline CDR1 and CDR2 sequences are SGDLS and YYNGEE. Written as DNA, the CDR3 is TGTGCCAGCAGCTTAGACAGTACCTACAATGAGCAGTTCTTC. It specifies CASSLDSTYNEQFF. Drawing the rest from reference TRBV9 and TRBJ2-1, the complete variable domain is DSGVTQTPKHLITATGQRVTLRCSPRSGDLSVYWYQQSLDQGLQFLIQYYNGEERAKGNILERFSAQQFPDLHSELNLSSLELGDSALYFCASSLDSTYNEQFFGPGTRLTVL.

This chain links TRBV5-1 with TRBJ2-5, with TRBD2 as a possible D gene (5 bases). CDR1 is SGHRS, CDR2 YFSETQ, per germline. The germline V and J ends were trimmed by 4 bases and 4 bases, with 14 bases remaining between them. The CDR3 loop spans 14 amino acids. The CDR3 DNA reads TGCGCCAGCAGCCCTGGTGCGGGTGGAGAGACCCAGTACTTC. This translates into CASSPGAGGETQYF.

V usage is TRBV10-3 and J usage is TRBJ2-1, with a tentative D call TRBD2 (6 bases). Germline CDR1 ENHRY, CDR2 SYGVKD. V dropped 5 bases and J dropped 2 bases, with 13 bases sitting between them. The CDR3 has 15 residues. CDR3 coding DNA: TGTGCCATCAGTCAGTTGGCGGGAACCTACAATGAGCAGTTCTTC. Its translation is CAISQLAGTYNEQFF.

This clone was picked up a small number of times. CDR3 DNA sequence: TGTGCCAGTTTTGACAGGGGGCGGACAGATACGCAGTATTTT. Amino acid sequence: CASFDRGRTDTQYF. The V call is TRBV28, the J call TRBJ2-3, with 10 positions matching TRBD1. Per germline, CDR1 MDHEN and CDR2 SYDVKM. The CDR3 length is 14 residues. V lost 9 bases and J lost 3; bases outside the gene matches: 6.

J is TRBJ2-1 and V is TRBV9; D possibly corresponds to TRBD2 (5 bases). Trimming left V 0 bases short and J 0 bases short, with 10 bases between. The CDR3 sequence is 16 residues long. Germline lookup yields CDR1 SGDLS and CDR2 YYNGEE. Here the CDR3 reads CASSVGAGYSYNEQFF. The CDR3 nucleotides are TGTGCCAGCAGCGTAGGTGCGGGTTACTCCTACAATGAGCAGTTCTTC.

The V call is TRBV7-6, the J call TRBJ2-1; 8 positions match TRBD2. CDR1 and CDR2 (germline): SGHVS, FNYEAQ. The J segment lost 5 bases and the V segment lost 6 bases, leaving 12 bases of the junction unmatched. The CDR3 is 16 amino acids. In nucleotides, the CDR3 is TGTGCCAGCAGGCCAAACACCGGGACTAGTAACAATGAGCAGTTCTTC. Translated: CASRPNTGTSNNEQFF. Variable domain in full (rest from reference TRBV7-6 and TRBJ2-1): GAGVSQSPRYKVTKRGQDVALRCDPISGHVSLYWYRQALGQGPEFLTYFNYEAQQDKSGLPNDRFSAERPEGSISTLTIQRTEQRDSAMYRCASRPNTGTSNNEQFFGPGTRLTVL.

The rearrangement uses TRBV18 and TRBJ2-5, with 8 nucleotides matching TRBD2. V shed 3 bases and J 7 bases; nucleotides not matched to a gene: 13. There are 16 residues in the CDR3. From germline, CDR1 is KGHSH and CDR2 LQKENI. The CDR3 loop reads CASSPGLAPRIGTQYF. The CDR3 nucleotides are TGTGCCAGCTCACCCGGACTAGCACCAAGAATCGGGACCCAGTACTTC.

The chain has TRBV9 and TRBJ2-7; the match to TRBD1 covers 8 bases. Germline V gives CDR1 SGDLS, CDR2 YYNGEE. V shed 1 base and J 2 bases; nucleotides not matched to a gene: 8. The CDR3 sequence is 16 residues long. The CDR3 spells CASSVRSGQGPYEQYF. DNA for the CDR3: TGTGCCAGCAGCGTAAGATCTGGACAGGGACCCTACGAGCAGTACTTC. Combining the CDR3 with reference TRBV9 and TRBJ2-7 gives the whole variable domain DSGVTQTPKHLITATGQRVTLRCSPRSGDLSVYWYQQSLDQGLQFLIQYYNGEERAKGNILERFSAQQFPDLHSELNLSSLELGDSALYFCASSVRSGQGPYEQYFGPGTRLTVT.

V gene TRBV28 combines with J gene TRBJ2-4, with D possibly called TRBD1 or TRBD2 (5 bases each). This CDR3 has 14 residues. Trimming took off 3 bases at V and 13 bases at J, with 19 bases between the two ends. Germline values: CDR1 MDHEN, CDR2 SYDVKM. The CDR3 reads CASSLGGTGGLQYF. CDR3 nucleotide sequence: TGTGCCAGCAGTTTGGGTGGCACAGGAGGCCTCCAGTACTTC.

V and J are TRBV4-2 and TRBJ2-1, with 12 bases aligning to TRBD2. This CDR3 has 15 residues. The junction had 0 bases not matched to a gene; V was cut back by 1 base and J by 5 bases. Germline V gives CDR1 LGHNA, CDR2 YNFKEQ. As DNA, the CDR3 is TGTGCCAGCAGCCAAGCTAGCGGGGGGGACAATGAGCAGTTCTTC. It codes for CASSQASGGDNEQFF.

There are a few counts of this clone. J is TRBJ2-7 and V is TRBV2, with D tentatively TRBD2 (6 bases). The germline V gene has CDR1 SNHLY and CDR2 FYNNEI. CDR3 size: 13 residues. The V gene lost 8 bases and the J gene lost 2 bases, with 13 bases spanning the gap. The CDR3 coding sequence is TGTGCCAGCGGGAGGACGTTGGCCTACGAGCAGTACTTC. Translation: CASGRTLAYEQYF. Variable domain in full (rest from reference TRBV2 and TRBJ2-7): EPEVTQTPSHQVTQMGQEVILRCVPISNHLYFYWYRQILGQKVEFLVSFYNNEISEKSEIFDDQFSVERPDGSNFTLKIRSTKLEDSAMYFCASGRTLAYEQYFGPGTRLTVT.

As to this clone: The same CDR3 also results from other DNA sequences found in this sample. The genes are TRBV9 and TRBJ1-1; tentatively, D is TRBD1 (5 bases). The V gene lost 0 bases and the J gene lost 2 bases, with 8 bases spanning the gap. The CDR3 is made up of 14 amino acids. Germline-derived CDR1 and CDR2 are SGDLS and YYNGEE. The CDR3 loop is CASSVVGANTEAFF. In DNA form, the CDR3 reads TGTGCCAGCAGCGTAGTAGGGGCCAACACTGAAGCTTTCTTT.

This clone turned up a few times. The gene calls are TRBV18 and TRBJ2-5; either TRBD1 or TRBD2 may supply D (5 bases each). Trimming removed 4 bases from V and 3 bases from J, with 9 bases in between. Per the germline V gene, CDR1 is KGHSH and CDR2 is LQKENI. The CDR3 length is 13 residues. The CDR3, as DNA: TGTGCCAGCTCACTTGGGACGGAAGAGACCCAGTACTTC. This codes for CASSLGTEETQYF.

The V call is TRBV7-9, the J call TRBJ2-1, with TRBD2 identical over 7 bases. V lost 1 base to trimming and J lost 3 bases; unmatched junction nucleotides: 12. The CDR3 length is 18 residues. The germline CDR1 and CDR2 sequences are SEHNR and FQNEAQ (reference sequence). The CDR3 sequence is CASSLVKLGRDYYNEQFF. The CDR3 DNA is TGTGCCAGCAGCTTAGTGAAGTTAGGTCGGGACTACTACAATGAGCAGTTCTTC. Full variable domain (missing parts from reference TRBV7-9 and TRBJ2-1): DTGVSQNPRHKITKRGQNVTFRCDPISEHNRLYWYRQTLGQGPEFLTYFQNEAQLEKSRLLSDRFSAERPKGSFSTLEIQRTEQGDSAMYLCASSLVKLGRDYYNEQFFGPGTRLTVL.